This TCR beta chain was profiled in a study of graft-versus-host responses after intestinal transplantation. Study details: Uniformly, recipients were administered anti-thymocyte globulin induction with subsequent tacrolimus and steroids for about 3 years.

CDR1 is SGHDT and CDR2 is YYEEEE in the germline V gene. The CDR3 covers 14 residues. V was pared by 2 bases and J by 4 bases, with 1 base of the junction left unmatched. Only a few counts were recorded for this clone. Its antigen is not identified. The table came from immunoSEQ multiplex PCR; TCRdb's copy has only in-frame clones and leaves some out. The sample records 60,000 to 65,000 clones, 90% to 95% being singletons. The sequencing here drew on unstimulated CD8+ T cells sorted from spleen or lymph node cells, taken before transplant. The chain carries TRBV5-6 and TRBJ1-5, with TRBD1 identical over 9 bases. The receptor was isolated from a human donor who was the organ donor for an intestinal transplant. CDR3 sequence reads: CASSLDRGNQPQHF. The CDR3 coding sequence is TGTGCCAGCAGCTTAGACAGGGGGAATCAGCCCCAGCATTTT.